A selection of T cell receptor beta chains follows, all from one sample in a study of CD8+ T cells in alopecia areata. Clones were read by immunoSEQ multiplex PCR, and TCRdb kept only the in-frame ones, dropping some. The data show about 150,000 clones, around half seen once. The sample was CD8+ T cells sorted from blood, taken at week 4, from a patient treated with tofacitinib. Receptors were obtained from a human donor with alopecia areata. CDR3s include the opening cysteine and the closing phenylalanine or tryptophan. The D gene is left open where the match is weak. The size field is filled for only some rows; it gives once, few, many or a size class.

clone size	D gene	V gene	J gene	CDR3 length	CDR3 DNA	CDR3 protein
NA	NA	TRBV4-2	TRBJ1-2	13	TGTGCCAGCAGGCTGTCAGGGGCCTATGGCTACACCTTC	CASRLSGAYGYTF
NA	NA	TRBV11-1	TRBJ2-1	18	TGTGCCAGCAGCGACGGTTGGGGGTCCTACAACTCCTACAATGAGCAGTTCTTC	CASSDGWGSYNSYNEQFF
NA	NA	TRBV27	TRBJ2-6	17	TGTGCCAGCGGAGGTCTAGGACGCAGCTCTGGGGCCAACGTCCTGACTTTC	CASGGLGRSSGANVLTF
few	TRBD2	TRBV7-9	TRBJ2-7	12	TGTGCCAGCAGCTCCGGGACTAGCGAGCAGTACTTC	CASSSGTSEQYF
NA	NA	TRBV11-2	TRBJ2-1	11	TGTGCCAGCAGCCCAGGAAATGAGCAGTTCTTC	CASSPGNEQFF
few	NA	TRBV2	TRBJ2-7	15	TGTGCCAGCAGCCTCCGACAGCCGACTTCCTACGAGCAGTACTTC	CASSLRQPTSYEQYF
once	TRBD2	TRBV4-1	TRBJ2-7	15	TGCGCCAGCAGCCAAGGACTAGCGGGGGCGGCGGAGCAGTACTTC	CASSQGLAGAAEQYF
NA	NA	TRBV4-1	TRBJ2-1	12	TGCGCCAGCAGCCAAGATGGGAATGAGCAGTTCTTC	CASSQDGNEQFF
few	NA	TRBV15	TRBJ2-5	20	TGTGCCACCAGCAGAGATCGACAGGCAACATGGACGGTCCCGTGGGAGACCCAGTACTTC	CATSRDRQATWTVPWETQYF
NA	NA	TRBV5-6	TRBJ2-5	16	TGTGCCAGCAGCTTGAATCTCCCGGTGGGACGGGGGACCCAGTACTTC	CASSLNLPVGRGTQYF
NA	TRBD1	TRBV6-5	TRBJ2-7	14	TGTGCCAGCAGTTACTCAGACAGGGGTTACGAGCAGTACTTC	CASSYSDRGYEQYF
NA	TRBD2	TRBV5-1	TRBJ2-1	15	TGCGCCAGCAGCTTGGAAGCGGGGGGGTTGTATGAGCAGTTCTTC	CASSLEAGGLYEQFF
once	TRBD2	TRBV9	TRBJ2-7	14	TGTGCCAGCAGCCCGGAAGGGTCTAGCGGTGAGCAGTACTTC	CASSPEGSSGEQYF
NA	NA	TRBV5-1	TRBJ2-7	13	TGCGCCAGCAGCTCGTCAGACTCCTACGAGCAGTACTTC	CASSSSDSYEQYF
NA	NA	TRBV13	TRBJ2-3	14	TGTGCCAGCAGCAAGGACAGCTACACAGATACGCAGTATTTT	CASSKDSYTDTQYF
few	TRBD2	TRBV4-1	TRBJ2-3	16	TGTGCCAGCAGCCAAGATGCTAGCGGGGAGAGAGATACGCAGTATTTT	CASSQDASGERDTQYF
few	NA	TRBV27	TRBJ2-5	13	TGTGCCAGCATGGGTAGACTACAAGAGACCCAGTACTTC	CASMGRLQETQYF
NA	NA	TRBV27	TRBJ2-7	14	TGTGCCAGCAGTTACGGCAGGGGTACGGGCGAGCAGTACTTC	CASSYGRGTGEQYF
once	TRBD2	TRBV9	TRBJ2-2	17	TGTGCCAGCAGCGTAGCCCCCAGCGGGGGTTTCACCGGGGAGCTGTTTTTT	CASSVAPSGGFTGELFF
few	TRBD1	TRBV29-1	TRBJ1-2	15	TGCAGCGTCCCATCCGACAGGGGGCCTATCTATGGCTACACCTTC	CSVPSDRGPIYGYTF
NA	NA	TRBV5-4	TRBJ2-7	13	TGTGCCAGCAGCTACACAGGGTTACACGAGCAGTACTTC	CASSYTGLHEQYF
NA	NA	TRBV10-3	TRBJ2-3	14	TGTGCCATCAGTGAGTCACGGACCACAGATACGCAGTATTTT	CAISESRTTDTQYF
NA	NA	TRBV30	TRBJ2-7	13	TGTGCCTGGAAATTCGGACAGCTAGACGAGCAGTACTTC	CAWKFGQLDEQYF
NA	NA	TRBV14	TRBJ1-5	13	TGTGCCAGCAGCCAAGACGGGGGACAGCCCCAGCATTTT	CASSQDGGQPQHF
NA	NA	TRBV4-1	TRBJ2-7	14	TGCGCCAGCAGCGACCTGGGGGGAGGCTACGAGCAGTACTTC	CASSDLGGGYEQYF
NA	NA	TRBV2	TRBJ2-7	12	TGTGCCATCATATCCCGGGGACCCGAGCAGTACTTC	CAIISRGPEQYF
NA	NA	TRBV9	TRBJ2-1	14	TGTGCCAGCAGCGTGGGACCCCCTGCGCATGAGCAGTTCTTC	CASSVGPPAHEQFF
NA	NA	TRBV15	TRBJ2-5	12	TGTGCCACCAGAACCTACTCCGAGACCCAGTACTTC	CATRTYSETQYF
NA	TRBD1	TRBV29-1	TRBJ2-1	12	TGCAGCGTAGACAGGGGTTACAATGAGCAGTTCTTC	CSVDRGYNEQFF